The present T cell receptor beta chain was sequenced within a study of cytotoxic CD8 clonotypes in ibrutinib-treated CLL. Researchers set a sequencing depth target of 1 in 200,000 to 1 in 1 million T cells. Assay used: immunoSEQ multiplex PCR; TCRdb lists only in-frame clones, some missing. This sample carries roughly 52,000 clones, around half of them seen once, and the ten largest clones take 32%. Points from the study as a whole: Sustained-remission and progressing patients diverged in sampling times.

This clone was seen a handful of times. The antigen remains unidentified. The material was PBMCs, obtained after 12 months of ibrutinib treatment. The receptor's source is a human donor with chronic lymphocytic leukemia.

The CDR3 protein is CASRSPREDTQYF. CDR3 DNA sequence: TGTGCCAGCAGATCTCCCCGGGAGGATACGCAGTATTTT. The chain carries TRBV27 and TRBJ2-3, with a weak D call TRBD2 (6 bases). The CDR3 runs to 13 residues. CDR1 is MNHEY and CDR2 is SMNVEV in the germline V gene (reference sequence). Deletions cut 6 bases from V and 6 bases from J, with 13 bases between.